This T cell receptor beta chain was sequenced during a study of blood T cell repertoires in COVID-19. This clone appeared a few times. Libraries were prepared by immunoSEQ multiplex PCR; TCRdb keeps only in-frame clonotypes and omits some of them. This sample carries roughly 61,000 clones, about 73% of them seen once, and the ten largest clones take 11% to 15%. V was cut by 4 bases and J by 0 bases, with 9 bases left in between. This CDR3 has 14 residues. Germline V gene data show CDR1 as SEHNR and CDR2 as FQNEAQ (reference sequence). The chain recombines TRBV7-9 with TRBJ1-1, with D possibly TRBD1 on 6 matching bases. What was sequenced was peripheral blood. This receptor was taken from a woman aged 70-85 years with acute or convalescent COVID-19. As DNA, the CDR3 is TGTGCCAGCAGCTCGGACAGAATGAACACTGAAGCTTTCTTT. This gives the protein CASSSDRMNTEAFF.